The T cell receptor (beta chain) under discussion was sequenced for a study of Ad26.COV2.S vaccination and SARS-CoV-2 variants. Germline CDR1 SEHNR, CDR2 FQNEAQ (reference sequence). The CDR3 loop spans 14 amino acids. The V end lost 5 bases, the J end lost 8 bases, and 15 bases lay between the germline ends. As concerns this clone: The antigen is unknown.

Measured with immunoSEQ multiplex PCR; TCRdb has only the in-frame clones, and not every one. The sample lists 200,000 to 300,000 clones, approximately 87% occurring once. Indicated treatment: 15 to 20 received Ad26.COV2.S at low or high dose, single or two shots; about 5 received placebo; per-sample allocation not given. Sampling happened 63 days after the first vaccine or placebo injection. Overall study results and limits: In TCR breadth and depth analyses, total T cell responses may have been underestimated. A substantial breadth of spike-specific CD8+ and CD4+ T cell responses after vaccination has been reported.

This clonotype originated in a person between 18 and 65 years old who received the Ad26.COV2.S COVID-19 vaccine or a placebo. The sample consisted of peripheral blood, taken in a trial of Ad26.COV2.S vaccine versus placebo. The V gene is TRBV7-9, the J gene TRBJ1-4; D not certain. CDR3 sequence: CASSKDEVAEKLFF. The DNA of the CDR3 is TGTGCCAGCAGCAAGGATGAGGTGGCAGAAAAACTGTTTTTT.